This TCR beta chain was sequenced during a study of vaccination effects on CD4 cells after COVID-19. Following a 10-day culture, CD4+ T cells were purified. With regard to this clone: Antigen specificity is unknown.

This table comes from immunoSEQ multiplex PCR, and its TCRdb copy is limited to in-frame clones, with some not included. The table has under 40,000 clones, around 80% seen once. Specimen: CD4+ T cells from PBMCs cultured without peptide, collected before COVID-19 vaccination. This sequence was found in a human donor who received a COVID-19 vaccine.

The CDR3 spells CAISVRLAGGDTQYF. For the CDR3, the DNA is TGTGCCATCAGTGTCCGGCTAGCGGGGGGAGATACGCAGTATTTT. The gene calls are TRBV10-3 and TRBJ2-3, with 11 positions matching TRBD2. The CDR3 loop spans 15 amino acids. Germline assignment: CDR1 ENHRY and CDR2 SYGVKD. Trimming removed 4 bases from V and 5 bases from J; junction bases left unmatched: 5.